These T cell receptor beta chains were read from a single sample in a study of blood T cells in healthy people across ages. Via MiXCR, TCRdb re-called the 5' RACE reads, giving one row per CDR3 protein. The data contain under 2,000,000 distinct CDR3 sequences, about 50% of them seen just once; the ten biggest clones take up more than 2%. Material: blood. The receptors here all came from a woman between 35 and 50 years old in good health. Both conserved end residues are part of each CDR3. D genes are given only for firm matches. Some rows mark clone size as missing; the rest say once, few, many or name a class of expanded clone.

J gene | V gene | D gene | clone size | CDR3 DNA | CDR3 protein
TRBJ2-7 | TRBV20-1 | NA | few | TGCAGTGCTAGCTCGGGGGTTTGGGAGCAGTACTTC | CSASSGVWEQYF
TRBJ2-7 | TRBV12-3/TRBV12-4 | TRBD2 | few | TGTGCCAGCAGCCCCCCGGGACTAGCGCGCTACGAGCAGTACTTC | CASSPPGLARYEQYF
TRBJ2-1 | TRBV20-1 | TRBD2 | NA | TGCAGTGCCACTAGACTAGCGGGGGCGATCTACAATGAGCAGTTCTTC | CSATRLAGAIYNEQFF
TRBJ2-7 | TRBV7-6 | TRBD1 | NA | TGTGCCAGCAGCGACACAGGGGGTGGGTCCCCCTACGAGCAGTACTTC | CASSDTGGGSPYEQYF
TRBJ1-6 | TRBV27 | NA | few | TGTGCCAGCAGTTTATCCCCGCAACAGGGTTCCTATAATTCACCCCTCCACTTT | CASSLSPQQGSYNSPLHF
TRBJ2-7 | TRBV6-6 | NA | NA | TGTGCCAGCCTGAAAGGACAGAATTCCTACGAGCAGTACTTC | CASLKGQNSYEQYF
TRBJ2-1 | TRBV27 | NA | few | TGTGCCAGCAGTCAGGGGATGGCGGCCAGCGCGTGGTTAGATGAGCAGTTCTTC | CASSQGMAASAWLDEQFF
TRBJ2-5 | TRBV29-1 | TRBD1 | NA | TGCAGCGTTTTCTGGATAGGCCGAAGGGTAGGGGGCGTAGAGACCCAGTACTTC | CSVFWIGRRVGGVETQYF
TRBJ1-2 | TRBV20-1 | TRBD1 | NA | TGCAGTGCTACTCTAAGGACAGGGGGCGGAATTGGCTACACCTTC | CSATLRTGGGIGYTF
TRBJ2-7 | TRBV10-2 | NA | NA | TGCGCCAGCAGACAGAGACACGGAACTCAGGGAACTGAGCAGTACTTC | CASRQRHGTQGTEQYF
TRBJ1-2 | TRBV20-1 | NA | NA | TGCAGTGCTAGAAATTCCGATACTAACTATGGCTACACCTTC | CSARNSDTNYGYTF
TRBJ2-2 | TRBV12-3/TRBV12-4 | NA | NA | TGTGCCAGCAACCCACCGGGACTGACGAACACCGGGGAGCTGTTTTTT | CASNPPGLTNTGELFF
TRBJ2-3 | TRBV7-2 | TRBD2 | NA | TGTGCCAGCACCATCGCCCCGGGACTAGTCGCAGATACGCAGTATTTT | CASTIAPGLVADTQYF
TRBJ1-5 | TRBV4-3 | NA | NA | TGCGCCAGCAGCCATCCGCAAGGGAATCAGCCCCAGCATTTT | CASSHPQGNQPQHF
TRBJ1-1 | TRBV20-1 | NA | NA | TGCAGTGCTAGATCGTTGGGTGAGGAAGCTTTCTTT | CSARSLGEEAFF
TRBJ2-3 | TRBV20-1 | TRBD1 | NA | TGCACCCCTCGGACAGGGGGCACAGATACGCAGTATTTT | CTPRTGGTDTQYF